This T cell receptor beta chain was identified in a study of identical twins. General study points: Its conclusions, products of cross-sectional statistical analysis, did not come from following the same donors.

This clonotype has a handful of counts. Its antigen is unidentified. TCRdb fed the 5' RACE reads into MiXCR, producing one record per CDR3 protein. The sample records fewer than 650,000 distinct CDR3 sequences, about 7.1% being singletons. Donors uniformly comprised healthy Caucasians. A further study also used this sample, focusing on yellow fever vaccine responses in identical twins.

The sequence came from a woman between 18 and 30 years old in good health. The sample was PBMCs.

The CDR3 protein is CASRMSAGASTDTQYF. CDR3 sequence (DNA): TGCGCCAGTCGGATGTCGGCCGGAGCTAGCACAGATACGCAGTATTTT. The chain recombines TRBV5-1 with TRBJ2-3; D is undetermined. Germline V lookup: CDR1 SGHRS, CDR2 YFSETQ. The ends were cut back, 8 bases at V and 0 bases at J, with 19 bases in the middle. The CDR3 length is 16 residues. The full variable domain, completed using reference TRBV5-1 and TRBJ2-3, is KAGVTQTPRYLIKTRGQQVTLSCSPISGHRSVSWYQQTPGQGLQFLFEYFSETQRNKGNFPGRFSGRQFSNSRSEMNVSTLELGDSALYLCASRMSAGASTDTQYFGPGTRLTVL.